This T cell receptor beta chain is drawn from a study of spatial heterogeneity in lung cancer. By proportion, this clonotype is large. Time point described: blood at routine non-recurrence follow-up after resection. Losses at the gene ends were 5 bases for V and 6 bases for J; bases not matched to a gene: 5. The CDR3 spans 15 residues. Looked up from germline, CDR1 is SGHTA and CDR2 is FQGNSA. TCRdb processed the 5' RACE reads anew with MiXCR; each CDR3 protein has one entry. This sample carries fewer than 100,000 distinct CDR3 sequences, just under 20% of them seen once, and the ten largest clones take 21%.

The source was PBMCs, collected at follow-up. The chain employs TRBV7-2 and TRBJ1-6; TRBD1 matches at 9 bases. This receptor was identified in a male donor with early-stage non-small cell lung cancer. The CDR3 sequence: CASSKQTGGNSPLHF. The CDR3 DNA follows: TGTGCCAGCAGCAAACAGACAGGGGGTAATTCACCCCTCCACTTT.